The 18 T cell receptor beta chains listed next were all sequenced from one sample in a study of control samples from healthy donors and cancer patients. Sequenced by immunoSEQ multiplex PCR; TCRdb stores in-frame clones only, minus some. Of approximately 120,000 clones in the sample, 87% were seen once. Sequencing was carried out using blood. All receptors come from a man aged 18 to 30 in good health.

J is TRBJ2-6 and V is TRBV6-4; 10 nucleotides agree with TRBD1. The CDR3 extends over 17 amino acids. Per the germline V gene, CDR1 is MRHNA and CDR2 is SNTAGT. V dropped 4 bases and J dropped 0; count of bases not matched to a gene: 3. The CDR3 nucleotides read TGTGCCAGCAGTGGGGGACAGGGGATCTCTGGGGCCAACGTCCTGACTTTC. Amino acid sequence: CASSGGQGISGANVLTF.

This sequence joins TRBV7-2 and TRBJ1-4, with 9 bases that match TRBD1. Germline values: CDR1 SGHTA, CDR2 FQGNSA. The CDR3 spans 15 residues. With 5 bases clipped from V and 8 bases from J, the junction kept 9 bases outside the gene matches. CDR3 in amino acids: CASSPPQGAREKLFF. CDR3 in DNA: TGTGCCAGCAGCCCACCACAGGGGGCCCGGGAAAAACTGTTTTTT.

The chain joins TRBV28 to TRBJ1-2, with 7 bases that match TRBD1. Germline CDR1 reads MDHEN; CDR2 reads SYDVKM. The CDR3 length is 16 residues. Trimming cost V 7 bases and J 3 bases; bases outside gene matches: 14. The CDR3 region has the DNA TGTGCCAGCATCCGGGACAGTACCGTAAGCCACTATGGCTACACCTTC. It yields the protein CASIRDSTVSHYGYTF.

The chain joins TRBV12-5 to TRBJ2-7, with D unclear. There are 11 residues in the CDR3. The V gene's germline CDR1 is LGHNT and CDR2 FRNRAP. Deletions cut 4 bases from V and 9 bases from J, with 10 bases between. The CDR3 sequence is CASGSGPVQYF. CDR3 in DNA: TGTGCTAGTGGTTCCGGGCCAGTGCAGTACTTC.

In DNA, the CDR3 is TGTGCCAGCAGCTTAGTTCGGCTAGCGGGAGGCGAGCAGTACTTC. Translation: CASSLVRLAGGEQYF. The rearrangement links TRBV11-2 to TRBJ2-7; 11 positions agree with TRBD2. Trimming at V came to 1 base and at J to 6 bases, leaving 5 bases not matched to a gene. This CDR3 is 15 amino acids long. The germline gives CDR1 SGHAT, CDR2 FQNNGV.

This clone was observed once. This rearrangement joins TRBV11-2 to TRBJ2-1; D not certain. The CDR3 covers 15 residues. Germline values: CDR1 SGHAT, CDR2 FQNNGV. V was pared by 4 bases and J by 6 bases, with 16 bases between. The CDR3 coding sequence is TGTGCCAGCAGCTCTACAATTCCCTTACCCAATGAGCAGTTCTTC. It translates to CASSSTIPLPNEQFF.

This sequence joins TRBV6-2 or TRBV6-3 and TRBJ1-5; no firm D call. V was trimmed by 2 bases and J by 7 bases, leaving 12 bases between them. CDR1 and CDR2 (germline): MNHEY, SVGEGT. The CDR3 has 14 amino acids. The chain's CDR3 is CASSYTLPEQPQHF. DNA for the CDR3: TGTGCCAGCAGTTACACATTACCCGAACAGCCCCAGCATTTT.

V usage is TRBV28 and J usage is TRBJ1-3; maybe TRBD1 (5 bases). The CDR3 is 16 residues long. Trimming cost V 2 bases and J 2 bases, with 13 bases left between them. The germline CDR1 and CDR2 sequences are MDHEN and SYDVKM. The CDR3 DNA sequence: TGTGCCAGCAGTTTAGGGGGGATAATTACTGGAAACACCATATATTTT. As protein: CASSLGGIITGNTIYF.

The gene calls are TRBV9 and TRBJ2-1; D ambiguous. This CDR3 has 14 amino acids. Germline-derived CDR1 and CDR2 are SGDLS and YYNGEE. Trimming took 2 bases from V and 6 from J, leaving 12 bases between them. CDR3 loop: CASSVGVGINEQFF. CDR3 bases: TGTGCCAGCAGCGTTGGGGTGGGGATCAATGAGCAGTTCTTC.

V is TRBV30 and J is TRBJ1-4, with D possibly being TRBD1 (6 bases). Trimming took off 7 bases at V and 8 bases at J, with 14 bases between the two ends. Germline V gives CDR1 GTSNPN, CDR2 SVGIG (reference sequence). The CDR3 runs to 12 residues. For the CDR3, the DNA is TGTGCCTTCTCCGACAGGCTGGAAAAACTGTTTTTT. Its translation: CAFSDRLEKLFF.

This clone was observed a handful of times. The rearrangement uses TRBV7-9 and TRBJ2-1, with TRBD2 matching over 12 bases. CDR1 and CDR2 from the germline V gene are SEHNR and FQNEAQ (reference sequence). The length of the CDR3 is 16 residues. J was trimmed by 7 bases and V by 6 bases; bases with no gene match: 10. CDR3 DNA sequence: TGTGCCAGCAGTGAGGCTAGCGGGAGGGCCTGGAATGAGCAGTTCTTC. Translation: CASSEASGRAWNEQFF.

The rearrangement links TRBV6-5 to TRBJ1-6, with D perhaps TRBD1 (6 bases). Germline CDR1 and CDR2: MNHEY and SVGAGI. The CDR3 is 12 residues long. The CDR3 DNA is TGTGCAATCAGGGGTAAGAATTCACCCCTCCACTTT. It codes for CAIRGKNSPLHF.

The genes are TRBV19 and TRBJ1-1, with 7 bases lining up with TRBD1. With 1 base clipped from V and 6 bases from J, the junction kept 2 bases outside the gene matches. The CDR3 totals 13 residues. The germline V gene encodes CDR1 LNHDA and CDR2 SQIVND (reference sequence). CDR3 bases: TGTGCCAGTAGTATAGTCCAGGGGGCTGAAGCTTTCTTT. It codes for CASSIVQGAEAFF.

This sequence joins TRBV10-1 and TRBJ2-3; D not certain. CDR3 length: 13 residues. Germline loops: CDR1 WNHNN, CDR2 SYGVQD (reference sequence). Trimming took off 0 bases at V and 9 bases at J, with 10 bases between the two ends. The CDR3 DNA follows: TGCGCCAGCAGTGAGTCGGTAACACGAACGCAGTATTTT. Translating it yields CASSESVTRTQYF.

As DNA, the CDR3 is TGTGCCAGCAGTTTACCTTTGAGGGACAGCAATCAGCCCCAGCATTTT. This translates into CASSLPLRDSNQPQHF. The V gene is TRBV6-6, the J gene TRBJ1-5; maybe TRBD1 (5 bases). Germline loops: CDR1 MNHNY, CDR2 SVGAGI (reference sequence). CDR3 size: 16 residues. Trimming cost V 4 bases and J 1 base, with 14 bases left between them.

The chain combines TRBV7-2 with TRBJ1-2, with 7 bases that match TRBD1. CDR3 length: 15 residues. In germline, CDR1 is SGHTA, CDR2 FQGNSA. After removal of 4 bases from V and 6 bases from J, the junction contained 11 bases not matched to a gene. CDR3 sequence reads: CASSSSGTEPHGYTF. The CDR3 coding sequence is TGTGCCAGCAGCTCCTCCGGGACAGAACCCCATGGCTACACCTTC.

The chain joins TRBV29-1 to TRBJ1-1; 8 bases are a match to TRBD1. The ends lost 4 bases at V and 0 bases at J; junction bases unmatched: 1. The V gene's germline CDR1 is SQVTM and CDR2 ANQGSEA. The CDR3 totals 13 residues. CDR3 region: CSVAGGMNTEAFF. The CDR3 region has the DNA TGCAGCGTTGCAGGGGGCATGAACACTGAAGCTTTCTTT.

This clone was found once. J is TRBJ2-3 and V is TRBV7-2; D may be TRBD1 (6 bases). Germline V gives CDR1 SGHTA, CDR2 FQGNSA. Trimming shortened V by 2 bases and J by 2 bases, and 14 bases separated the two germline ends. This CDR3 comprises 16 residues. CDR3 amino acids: CASSLRAGAITDTQYF. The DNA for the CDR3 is TGTGCCAGCAGCTTAAGAGCAGGGGCAATCACAGATACGCAGTATTTT.